The source of this T cell receptor beta chain is a study of cytotoxic CD8 clonotypes in ibrutinib-treated CLL. Study context: Response samples were taken after a median of approximately 13 months on treatment, range 6 to 36. General study points: There were differences in sampling times between sustained-remission and progressing patients. Public clonotypes, found uncommonly, either contracted or stayed stable on treatment.

The repertoire was sequenced with immunoSEQ multiplex PCR; TCRdb's copy has only in-frame clones and lacks some. The sample carries around 330,000 clones, 60% to 80% recorded once. A note on this clone: The antigen is not known.

The sample was PBMCs, taken after 36 months of ibrutinib treatment. This TCR was recovered from a human donor with chronic lymphocytic leukemia.

CDR3 sequence (DNA): TGTGCCACCAATACAGCCAGGGGCTGGGGGTATAGCACAGATACGCAGTATTTT. This encodes CATNTARGWGYSTDTQYF. The chain joins TRBV10-3 to TRBJ2-3; D may be TRBD1 (6 bases). The CDR3 has 18 residues. V was trimmed by 10 bases and J by 0 bases, leaving 26 bases between them. Per germline, CDR1 ENHRY and CDR2 SYGVKD.